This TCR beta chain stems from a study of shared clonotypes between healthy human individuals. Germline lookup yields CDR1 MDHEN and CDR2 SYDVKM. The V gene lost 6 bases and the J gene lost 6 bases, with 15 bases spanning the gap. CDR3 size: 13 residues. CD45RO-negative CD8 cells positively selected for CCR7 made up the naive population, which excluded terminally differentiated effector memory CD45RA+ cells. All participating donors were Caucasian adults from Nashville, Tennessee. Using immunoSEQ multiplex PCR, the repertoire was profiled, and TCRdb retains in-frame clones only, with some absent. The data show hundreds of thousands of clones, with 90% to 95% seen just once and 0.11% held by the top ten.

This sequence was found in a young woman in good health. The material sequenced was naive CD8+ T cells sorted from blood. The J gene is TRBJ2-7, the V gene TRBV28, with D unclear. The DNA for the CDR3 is TGTGCCAGCAGACGGACGATACGGGCCGAGCAGTACTTC. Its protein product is CASRRTIRAEQYF.